Below, 23 T cell receptor beta chains from the same sample are listed, as sequenced in a study of blood T cells in healthy people across ages. With a J-beta primer mix and a sample-barcoded 5' primer, a second PCR ran about 7 to 12 cycles. TCRdb redid the calling of the 5' RACE reads with MiXCR, one entry per CDR3 protein. The sample has approximately 800,000 distinct CDR3 sequences, 35% to 40% seen once; the top ten hold 10% to 15%. Input material: blood. All receptors come from a man aged 18 to 29 in good health.

The V and J genes are TRBV30 and TRBJ2-1; either TRBD1 or TRBD2 may supply D (5 bases each). CDR1 GTSNPN and CDR2 SVGIG come from the germline V gene (reference sequence). Trimming left V 8 bases short and J 7 bases short, with 12 bases between. CDR3 length equals 11 residues. Here the CDR3 reads CAGGVRNEQFF. CDR3 DNA: TGTGCCGGGGGTGTACGGAATGAGCAGTTCTTC.

This chain links TRBV7-7 with TRBJ1-1; 10 nucleotides align to TRBD1. The CDR3 loop spans 18 amino acids. Trimming took 5 bases from V and 5 from J; bases not matched to a gene: 17. The V gene's germline CDR1 is SSHAT and CDR2 FNYEAQ (reference sequence). The CDR3 DNA is TGTGCCAGCAGCGAGTACCGGGACAGGGGTTCATTCTTGACTGAAGCTTTCTTT. The encoded protein is CASSEYRDRGSFLTEAFF.

This clonotype showed up just a few times. The CDR3 coding sequence is TGCGCCAGCAGCCAAGTCGGCAGGGGGCGGAACACCGGGGAGCTGTTTTTT. Amino acid sequence: CASSQVGRGRNTGELFF. V is TRBV4-3 and J is TRBJ2-2, with 8 bases matching TRBD1. Germline assignment: CDR1 LGHNA and CDR2 YSLEER. CDR3 length equals 17 residues. V trimming: 1 base; J trimming: 1 base; junction bases outside the gene matches: 5.

Details on this clonotype: A much more abundant neighbour one base away suggests this may be a read error. V gene TRBV5-1 combines with J gene TRBJ2-3; 7 bases match TRBD1. In germline, CDR1 is SGHRS, CDR2 YFSETQ. There are 16 residues in the CDR3. The CDR3 is CANSNYGTALTDTQYF. The DNA for the CDR3 is TGCGCCAACAGCAATTACGGGACAGCCCTCACAGATACGCAGTATTTT.

This clonotype was counted a few times. The chain uses TRBV11-2 and TRBJ2-7; D perhaps matches TRBD1 (5 bases). The V gene lost 5 bases and the J gene lost 3 bases, with 17 bases spanning the gap. This CDR3 is 15 amino acids long. CDR1 and CDR2 from the germline V gene are SGHAT and FQNNGV. The DNA of the CDR3 is TGTGCCAGCAGCCCCTCCTTGGGGCAGTTCTACGAGCAGTACTTC. It encodes CASSPSLGQFYEQYF.

This rearrangement joins TRBV5-1 to TRBJ2-5; TRBD1 matches 8 bases. The trim removed 7 bases at V and 4 bases at J, leaving 9 bases unmatched. The CDR3 contains 14 residues. Germline-derived CDR1 and CDR2 are SGHRS and YFSETQ. CDR3 nucleotide sequence: TGCGCCAGCCGCGAACCAGGGGGCGCAGAGACCCAGTACTTC. Its protein product is CASREPGGAETQYF.

The rearrangement links TRBV20-1 to TRBJ2-1, with 8 bases matching TRBD2. The V gene end was trimmed by 7 bases and the J gene end by 10 bases; junction bases not matched to a gene: 15. The CDR3 runs 14 residues. From germline, CDR1 is DFQATT and CDR2 SNEGSKA (reference sequence). The CDR3 region is CSVPGLVRSQEQFF. In DNA form, the CDR3 reads TGCAGTGTCCCGGGACTAGTGCGTTCGCAGGAGCAGTTCTTC.

Worth noting for this clonotype: A junction end diverges from the germline sequence, so it may reflect a read error. The chain combines TRBV7-9 with TRBJ1-5, with no clear D. This CDR3 spans 12 amino acids. Germline V lookup: CDR1 SEHNR, CDR2 FQNEAQ (reference sequence). The CDR3 region is CASCLVGQPQHF. DNA of the CDR3: TGTGCCAGCTGCTTGGTAGGTCAGCCCCAGCATTTT.

The CDR3 DNA follows: TGTGCCAGCAGTCCGAGTGGACAGGGGAACATTCAGTACTTC. Translated: CASSPSGQGNIQYF. The chain employs TRBV12-3 or TRBV12-4 and TRBJ2-7, with 9 bases fitting TRBD1. The assigned J gene may be wrong: the sequence end matches TRBJ2-4 better. The CDR3 runs 14 residues.

This clonotype was seen only a few times. The chain recombines TRBV6-2 or TRBV6-3 with TRBJ2-1; D gene ambiguous. Between the trimmed V and J ends, which lost 2 bases and 5 bases, there was a span of 16 bases. The CDR3 is made up of 16 amino acids. Germline assignment: CDR1 MNHEY and CDR2 SVGEGT. CDR3 region: CASSYVLLTEDNEQFF. In DNA form, the CDR3 reads TGTGCCAGCAGTTACGTACTTCTCACAGAGGACAATGAGCAGTTCTTC.

The genes are TRBV5-1 and TRBJ1-2, with D hard to call. CDR1 is SGHRS, CDR2 YFSETQ, per germline. There are 14 residues in the CDR3. The V end lost 7 bases, the J end lost 3 bases, and 16 bases lay between the germline ends. The CDR3 protein is CASGEPPTDYGYTF. The CDR3 coding sequence is TGCGCCAGCGGCGAACCGCCAACGGACTATGGCTACACCTTC.

In its sample, this clonotype was seen a few times. J is TRBJ2-3 and V is TRBV7-3; weak D call: TRBD2 (6 bases). The V and J ends lost 5 bases and 0 bases respectively, with 18 bases between them. The V gene's germline CDR1 is SGHTA and CDR2 FQGTGA. The CDR3 totals 17 residues. The CDR3 DNA sequence: TGTGCCAGCAGCCCTAGTCCCGGGACTCGTAGCACAGATACGCAGTATTTT. It is translated as CASSPSPGTRSTDTQYF.

The rearrangement links TRBV7-2 to TRBJ2-3, with D perhaps TRBD2 (5 bases). CDR3 size: 15 residues. V lost 7 bases and J lost 2, with 16 bases in between. The germline gives CDR1 SGHTA, CDR2 FQGNSA. The CDR3 nucleotides read TGTGCCAGCACATTAGCGAGCCTATACACAGATACGCAGTATTTT. This encodes CASTLASLYTDTQYF.

J is TRBJ2-2 and V is TRBV6-5; TRBD2 is a possible D gene (6 bases). This CDR3 region has 14 residues. V was shortened by 1 base and J by 5 bases, with 8 bases between the two germline ends. Germline-derived CDR1 and CDR2 are MNHEY and SVGAGI. The CDR3 nucleotides are TGTGCCAGCAGTTACTTCGGGAGAACCGGGGAGCTGTTTTTT. Translation: CASSYFGRTGELFF.

This clonotype was found many times. The CDR3 DNA reads TGTGCCAGCAGCTCAAGTCGTAACACCTTAGCCAAAAACATTCAGTACTTC. This codes for CASSSSRNTLAKNIQYF. The J gene is TRBJ2-4, the V gene TRBV7-2; D call uncertain. The V and J ends lost 4 bases and 0 bases respectively, with 16 bases between them. Germline loops: CDR1 SGHTA, CDR2 FQGNSA. The CDR3 has 17 residues. Full variable domain (rest looked up from reference TRBV7-2 and TRBJ2-4): GAGVSQSPSNKVTEKGKDVELRCDPISGHTALYWYRQSLGQGLEFLIYFQGNSAPDKSGLPSDRFSAERTGGSVSTLTIQRTQQEDSAVYLCASSSSRNTLAKNIQYFGAGTRLSVL.

The chain combines TRBV29-1 with TRBJ1-2, with unresolved D. Per the germline V gene, CDR1 is SQVTM and CDR2 is ANQGSEA. V was cut by 0 bases and J by 5 bases, with 10 bases left in between. The CDR3 contains 13 residues. As DNA, the CDR3 is TGCAGCGTTGAAGACAGGATTTTTTATGGCTACACCTTC. It translates to CSVEDRIFYGYTF. Based on the CDR3 plus reference TRBV29-1 and TRBJ1-2, the full variable domain is SAVISQKPSRDICQRGTSLTIQCQVDSQVTMMFWYRQQPGQSLTLIATANQGSEATYESGFVIDKFPISRPNLTFSTLTVSNMSPEDSSIYLCSVEDRIFYGYTFGSGTRLTVV.

The V call is TRBV2, the J call TRBJ1-1; tentatively, D is TRBD1 (6 bases). Germline V gene sequence: CDR1 SNHLY, CDR2 FYNNEI. The V end was cut by 9 bases, the J end by 2 bases, with 16 bases between. The CDR3 length is 14 residues. This CDR3 is CARGGLDRNTEAFF. CDR3 coding DNA: TGTGCCAGGGGGGGCTTGGACAGAAACACTGAAGCTTTCTTT. The full variable domain, in which reference TRBV2 and TRBJ1-1 provide the parts outside the CDR3, is EPEVTQTPSHQVTQMGQEVILRCVPISNHLYFYWYRQILGQKVEFLVSFYNNEISEKSEIFDDQFSVERPDGSNFTLKIRSTKLEDSAMYFCARGGLDRNTEAFFGQGTRLTVV.

The chain uses TRBV29-1 and TRBJ2-1, with 8 bases lining up with TRBD2. CDR1 SQVTM and CDR2 ANQGSEA come from the germline V gene. The CDR3 is made up of 14 amino acids. V dropped 2 bases and J dropped 3; count of bases not matched to a gene: 3. CDR3 amino acids: CSVESGGLYNEQFF. The DNA of the CDR3 is TGCAGCGTTGAATCGGGGGGGCTCTACAATGAGCAGTTCTTC.

This sequence joins TRBV9 and TRBJ2-3; perhaps D is TRBD1 or TRBD2 (5 bases each). The length of the CDR3 is 16 residues. Germline V CDR1 and CDR2: SGDLS, YYNGEE. V shed 0 bases and J shed 2 bases, with 13 bases lying between them. The CDR3 here is CASSVGGKGATDTQYF. DNA for the CDR3: TGTGCCAGCAGCGTAGGGGGGAAGGGCGCCACAGATACGCAGTATTTT.

The rearrangement links TRBV3-1 to TRBJ2-3, with D maybe TRBD1 (7 bases). The CDR3 sequence is 19 residues long. The V gene's germline CDR1 is LGHDT and CDR2 YNNKEL (reference sequence). V lost 4 bases and J lost 0, with 23 bases in between. Here the CDR3 reads CASSLLGGGSAESTDTQYF. CDR3 DNA: TGTGCCAGCAGCCTCCTTGGAGGGGGCAGCGCCGAAAGCACAGATACGCAGTATTTT.

The table lists this clonotype with many counts. The rearrangement links TRBV12-3 or TRBV12-4 to TRBJ2-5; TRBD1 agrees at 7 bases. The CDR3 contains 14 residues. V lost 5 bases and J lost 2; bases outside the gene matches: 5. CDR3 in amino acids: CASSPWTGQETQYF. CDR3 nucleotide sequence: TGTGCCAGCAGTCCCTGGACAGGACAAGAGACCCAGTACTTC.

The J gene is TRBJ2-2, the V gene TRBV5-1; no clear D. CDR1 is SGHRS, CDR2 YFSETQ, per germline. With 0 bases removed from V and 2 bases from J, the gap between germline ends came to 8 bases. The CDR3 totals 15 residues. Here the CDR3 reads CASSLDPFNTGELFF. As DNA, the CDR3 is TGCGCCAGCAGCTTGGACCCTTTTAACACCGGGGAGCTGTTTTTT. The whole variable domain, remainder taken from reference TRBV5-1 and TRBJ2-2, is KAGVTQTPRYLIKTRGQQVTLSCSPISGHRSVSWYQQTPGQGLQFLFEYFSETQRNKGNFPGRFSGRQFSNSRSEMNVSTLELGDSALYLCASSLDPFNTGELFFGEGSRLTVL.

This clonotype occurred a few times. The rearrangement uses TRBV28 and TRBJ2-3, with TRBD1 matching 7 bases. J gave up 0 bases and V 5 bases, and 8 bases lay outside the gene matches. CDR1 is MDHEN and CDR2 is SYDVKM in the germline V gene. The CDR3 runs to 16 residues. CDR3 nucleotides: TGTGCCAGCAGTCCTGTAATGGGACAGAGCACAGATACGCAGTATTTT. Translation: CASSPVMGQSTDTQYF.